This T cell receptor beta chain stems from a study of control samples from healthy donors and cancer patients. Sequenced by immunoSEQ multiplex PCR; TCRdb stores in-frame clones only, minus some. The sample includes 100,000 to 150,000 clones, over 75% seen only once; the top ten take approximately 2.9%. Trimming cost V 6 bases and J 2 bases, with 17 bases left between them. Germline CDR1 MNHEY, CDR2 SVGAGI. This CDR3 is 15 amino acids long. The chain is built from TRBV6-5 and TRBJ2-7; no definite D call. The sample comprised blood. The clonotype comes from a man in his fifties or sixties in good health. The CDR3 region has the DNA TGTGCCAGCAGCTCTAGAAAAGCCCTAACCTACGAGCAGTACTTC. Translated: CASSSRKALTYEQYF.